Reported below is one T cell receptor (beta chain). The sample originates from a study of blood T cell repertoires in COVID-19. Study context: The United States, Italy and Spain were the sources of the acute and convalescent COVID-19 samples. T cells, B-cell-depleted T cells, or PBMCs provided the cDNA or gDNA that served as material.

Profiling relied on immunoSEQ multiplex PCR, and the TCRdb table lists in-frame clones only, not all of them. The sample lists roughly 200,000 clones; 70% to 90% were seen once. This CDR3 is 15 amino acids long. CDR1 is MDHEN, CDR2 SYDVKM, per germline. Trimming cost V 2 bases and J 1 base, with 9 bases left between them. The sequence derives from a man aged 55 to 69 with acute or convalescent COVID-19. This sequence joins TRBV28 and TRBJ1-5; D might be TRBD1 (5 bases). What was sequenced was peripheral blood. The CDR3 protein is CASSLITGSNQPQHF. As DNA, the CDR3 is TGTGCCAGCAGTTTAATCACAGGAAGCAATCAGCCCCAGCATTTT.